Each of the 7 T cell receptor beta chains below was sequenced from the same sample in a study of shared clonotypes between healthy human individuals. Naive-designated CD8 cells lacked CD45RO, were positively enriched for CCR7, and omitted terminally differentiated effector memory CD45RA+ cells. The table came from immunoSEQ multiplex PCR; TCRdb's copy has only in-frame clones and leaves some out. The table lists some 2.1 million clones, approximately 94% of them singletons. Sequencing input: naive CD8+ T cells sorted from blood. The receptor set was obtained from a man aged 18-30 years in good health.

The chain couples TRBV11-2 to TRBJ2-7; 8 nucleotides agree with TRBD2. There are 14 residues in the CDR3. The J segment lost 5 bases and the V segment lost 4 bases, leaving 7 bases of the junction unmatched. Looked up from germline, CDR1 is SGHAT and CDR2 is FQNNGV. CDR3 sequence (DNA): TGTGCCAGCAGCTCGGGACTAGGAATCCACGAGCAGTACTTC. The encoded protein is CASSSGLGIHEQYF.

The chain recombines TRBV6-1 with TRBJ2-5, with a possible D match to TRBD1 (6 bases). V lost 5 bases and J lost 2, with 12 bases in between. The CDR3 totals 14 residues. Germline values: CDR1 MNHNS, CDR2 SASEGT. The CDR3 bases are TGTGCCAGCAGTTCCGGGACACTACAAGAGACCCAGTACTTC. It specifies CASSSGTLQETQYF.

This clone was picked up one time. The chain carries TRBV27 and TRBJ1-6, with D possibly TRBD1 on 5 matching bases. This CDR3 contains 16 residues. With 4 bases removed from V and 5 bases from J, the gap between germline ends came to 15 bases. Germline loops: CDR1 MNHEY, CDR2 SMNVEV (reference sequence). The CDR3 bases are TGTGCCAGCAGTTCCGGGACCCTGGGAAATAATTCACCCCTCCACTTT. Translating it yields CASSSGTLGNNSPLHF.

V is TRBV27 and J is TRBJ2-1; 10 nucleotides align to TRBD2. After removal of 5 bases from V and 7 bases from J, the junction contained 11 bases not matched to a gene. From germline, CDR1 is MNHEY and CDR2 SMNVEV (reference sequence). The CDR3 extends over 16 amino acids. The CDR3 reads CASSILAGAGNNEQFF. The DNA for the CDR3 is TGTGCCAGCAGTATCCTAGCGGGAGCTGGAAATAATGAGCAGTTCTTC.

The chain links TRBV7-9 to TRBJ2-2; D gene ambiguous. Germline-derived CDR1 and CDR2 are SEHNR and FQNEAQ (reference sequence). This CDR3 has 17 residues. Trimming left V 8 bases short and J 4 bases short, with 23 bases between. The CDR3: CASDPRQGSGFTGELFF. DNA of the CDR3: TGTGCCAGCGACCCCCGTCAAGGATCCGGTTTCACCGGGGAGCTGTTTTTT.

The rearrangement links TRBV23-1 to TRBJ2-7; D gene unclear. TRBV23-1 is sorted into the ORF group, with uncertain function. The V end was cut by 11 bases, the J end by 6 bases, with 14 bases between. The CDR3 is made up of 11 amino acids. CDR3 loop: CACILKCEQYF. CDR3 DNA sequence: TGCGCCTGCATACTTAAATGCGAGCAGTACTTC.

Concerning this clone: Other DNA sequences in the same sample also yield this CDR3. This sequence joins TRBV9 and TRBJ2-3; 10 positions match TRBD1. V trimming: 0 bases; J trimming: 6 bases; junction bases outside the gene matches: 1. Germline lookup yields CDR1 SGDLS and CDR2 YYNGEE. The CDR3 runs 14 residues. This chain's CDR3 is CASSVGQGADTQYF. CDR3 sequence (DNA): TGTGCCAGCAGCGTAGGACAGGGGGCCGATACGCAGTATTTT.